This record concerns one T cell receptor beta chain sequence. Antigen specificity is unknown. The template for TCR beta VDJ and CDR3 sequence profiling was genomic DNA. TCRdb ran MiXCR on the reads and lists one entry per CDR3 protein. The top ten clones hold under 9% of a sample with fewer than 250,000 distinct CDR3 sequences, more than 40% of them seen once. The data derive from a study of CD8+CD57+ T cells in acquired aplastic anemia. Patients chosen for sequencing had shown CD8+CD57+ cell expansion by flow cytometry. The study's findings and limits: Any difference that existed in CD8+ Simpson's diversity between patients and controls was not significant. Comparison of patients with controls identified nearly 30 shared CD8+ CDR3 sequences.

Germline-derived CDR1 and CDR2 are SGHVS and FQNEAQ. Trimming removed 1 base at V and 0 bases at J, with 21 bases between. CDR3 size: 19 residues. Sequenced sample: sorted CD4+, CD8+, or CD8+CD57+ T cells (not recorded which) from PBMCs. The V gene is TRBV7-8, the J gene TRBJ1-1; D gene uncertain. The TCR sequence derives from a human donor with aplastic anemia. The CDR3 here is CASSLVSQKISNMNTEAFF. DNA of the CDR3: TGTGCCAGCAGCTTAGTCTCTCAGAAAATTTCCAACATGAACACTGAAGCTTTCTTT.